This TCR beta chain was documented in a study of high-grade serous ovarian cancer treatment subgroups. CDR1 is LGHNA, CDR2 YSLEER, per germline. The length of the CDR3 is 15 residues. Trimming pared 0 bases from V and 1 base from J, leaving 9 bases between. The table came from immunoSEQ multiplex PCR; TCRdb's copy has only in-frame clones and leaves some out. Among about 10,000 clones listed, about 70% were seen once. For this clone: Antigen unknown.

Regarding the study as a whole: These tumor repertoires lack spatial information from bulk sequencing. Clonal relatedness tracked neoantigen level, and by trend copy number and mutation load.

Tumor tissue was taken before any definitive surgery or chemotherapy was given. Material: tumor tissue. This receptor was identified in a human donor with high-grade serous ovarian cancer. The chain joins TRBV4-3 to TRBJ1-2; D ambiguous. CDR3 region: CASSQDLLGNYGYTF. The CDR3 DNA is TGCGCCAGCAGCCAAGATTTGCTCGGTAACTATGGCTACACCTTC.